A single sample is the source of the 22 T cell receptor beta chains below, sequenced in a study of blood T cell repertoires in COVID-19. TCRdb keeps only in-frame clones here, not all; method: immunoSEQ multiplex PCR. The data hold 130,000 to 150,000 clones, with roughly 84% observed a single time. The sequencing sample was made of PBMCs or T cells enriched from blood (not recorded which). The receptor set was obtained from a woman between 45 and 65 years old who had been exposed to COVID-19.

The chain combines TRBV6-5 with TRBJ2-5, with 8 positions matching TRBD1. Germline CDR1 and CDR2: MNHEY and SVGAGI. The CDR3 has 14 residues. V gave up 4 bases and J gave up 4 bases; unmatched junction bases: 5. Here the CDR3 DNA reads TGTGCCAGCAGTTTCCGACAGGGGAGAGAGACCCAGTACTTC. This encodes CASSFRQGRETQYF.

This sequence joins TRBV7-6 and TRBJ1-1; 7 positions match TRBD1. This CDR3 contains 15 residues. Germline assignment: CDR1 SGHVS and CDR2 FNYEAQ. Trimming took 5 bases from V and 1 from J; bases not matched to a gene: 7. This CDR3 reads CASSQRTGENTEAFF. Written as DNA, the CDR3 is TGTGCCAGCAGCCAACGGACAGGAGAGAACACTGAAGCTTTCTTT.

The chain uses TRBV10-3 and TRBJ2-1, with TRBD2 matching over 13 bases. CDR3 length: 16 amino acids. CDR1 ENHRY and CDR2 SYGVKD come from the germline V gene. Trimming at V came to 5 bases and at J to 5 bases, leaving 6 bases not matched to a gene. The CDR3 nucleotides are TGTGCCATCAGTACTAGCGGGGGGGCCGGGGACAATGAGCAGTTCTTC. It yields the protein CAISTSGGAGDNEQFF.

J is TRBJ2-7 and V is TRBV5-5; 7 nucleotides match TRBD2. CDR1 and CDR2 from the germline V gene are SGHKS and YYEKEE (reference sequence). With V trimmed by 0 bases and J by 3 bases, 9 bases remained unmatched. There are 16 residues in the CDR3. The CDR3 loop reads CASSLALAAAGYEQYF. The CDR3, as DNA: TGTGCCAGCAGCTTGGCCCTAGCGGCAGCTGGCTACGAGCAGTACTTC.

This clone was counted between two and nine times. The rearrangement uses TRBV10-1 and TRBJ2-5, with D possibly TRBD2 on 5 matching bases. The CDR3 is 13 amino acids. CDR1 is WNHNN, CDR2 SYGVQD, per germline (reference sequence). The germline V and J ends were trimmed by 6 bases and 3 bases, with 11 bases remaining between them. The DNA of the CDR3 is TGCGCCAGCAGCAGAACTAGTAAAGAGACCCAGTACTTC. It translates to CASSRTSKETQYF.

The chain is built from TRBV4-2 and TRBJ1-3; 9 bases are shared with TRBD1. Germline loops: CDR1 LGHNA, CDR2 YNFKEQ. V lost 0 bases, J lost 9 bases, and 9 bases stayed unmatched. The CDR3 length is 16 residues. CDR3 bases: TGTGCCAGCAGCCAAGAATCCGGGACAGGGAGGAGCACCATATATTTT. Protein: CASSQESGTGRSTIYF.

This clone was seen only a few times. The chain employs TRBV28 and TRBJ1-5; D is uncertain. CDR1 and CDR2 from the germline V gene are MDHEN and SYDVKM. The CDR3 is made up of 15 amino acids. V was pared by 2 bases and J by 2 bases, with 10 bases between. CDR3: CASSLPLAGNQPQHF. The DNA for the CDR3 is TGTGCCAGCAGTTTACCGCTGGCAGGCAATCAGCCCCAGCATTTT.

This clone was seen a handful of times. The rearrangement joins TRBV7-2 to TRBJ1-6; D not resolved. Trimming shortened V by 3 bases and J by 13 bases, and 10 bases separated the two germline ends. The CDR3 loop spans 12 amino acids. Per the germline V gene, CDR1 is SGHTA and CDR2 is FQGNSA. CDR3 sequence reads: CASSFGGPPLHF. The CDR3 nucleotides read TGTGCCAGCAGCTTCGGCGGGCCGCCCCTCCACTTT.

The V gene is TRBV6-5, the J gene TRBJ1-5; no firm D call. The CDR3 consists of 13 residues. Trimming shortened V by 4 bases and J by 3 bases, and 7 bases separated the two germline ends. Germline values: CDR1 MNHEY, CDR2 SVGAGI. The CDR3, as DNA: TGTGCCAGCAGTTTACTCGACAATCAGCCCCAGCATTTT. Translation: CASSLLDNQPQHF.

The CDR3, as DNA: TGTGCCACCAGCAGAGAGGAGGGTTCTGGAAACACCATATATTTT. Its translation is CATSREEGSGNTIYF. This sequence joins TRBV15 and TRBJ1-3; no clear D. Germline assignment: CDR1 LNHNV and CDR2 YYDKDF (reference sequence). The length of the CDR3 is 15 residues. Trimming shortened V by 0 bases and J by 1 base, and 7 bases separated the two germline ends.

Here the CDR3 DNA reads TGCGCCAGCAGCCAAGAAGTGCCGGGCGGGAGCTACTATGGCTACACCTTC. This codes for CASSQEVPGGSYYGYTF. The rearrangement joins TRBV4-3 to TRBJ1-2; D not resolved. With 0 bases removed from V and 3 bases from J, the gap between germline ends came to 17 bases. The CDR3 spans 17 residues. Germline V gene lookup returns CDR1 LGHNA and CDR2 YSLEER.

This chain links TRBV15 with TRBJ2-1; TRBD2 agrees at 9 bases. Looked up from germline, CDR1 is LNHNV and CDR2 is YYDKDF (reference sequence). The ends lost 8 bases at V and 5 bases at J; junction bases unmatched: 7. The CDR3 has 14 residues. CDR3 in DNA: TGTGCCACCGCGGTAGCGGGGGTCCACAATGAGCAGTTCTTC. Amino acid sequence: CATAVAGVHNEQFF.

CDR3 sequence: CASSQDRALARRTDTQYF. The CDR3 DNA reads TGTGCCAGCAGCCAAGATAGGGCACTAGCTCGACGCACAGATACGCAGTATTTT. This rearrangement joins TRBV4-2 to TRBJ2-3; D might be TRBD2 (6 bases). The V gene lost 0 bases and the J gene lost 1 base, with 17 bases spanning the gap. CDR1 is LGHNA and CDR2 is YNFKEQ in the germline V gene. This CDR3 has 18 amino acids.

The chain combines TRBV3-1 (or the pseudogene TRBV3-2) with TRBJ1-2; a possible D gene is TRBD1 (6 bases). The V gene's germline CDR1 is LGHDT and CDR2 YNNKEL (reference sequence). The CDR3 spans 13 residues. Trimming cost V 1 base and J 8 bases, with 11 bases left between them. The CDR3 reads CASSQGPGEGYTF. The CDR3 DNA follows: TGTGCCAGCAGCCAAGGGCCAGGGGAAGGCTACACCTTC.

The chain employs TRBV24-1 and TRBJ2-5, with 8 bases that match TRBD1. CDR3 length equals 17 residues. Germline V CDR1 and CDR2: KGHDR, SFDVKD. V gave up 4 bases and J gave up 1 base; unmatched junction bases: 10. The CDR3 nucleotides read TGTGCCACCAGTGACCGTGGACAGGGACCCCGCCAAGAGACCCAGTACTTC. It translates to CATSDRGQGPRQETQYF.

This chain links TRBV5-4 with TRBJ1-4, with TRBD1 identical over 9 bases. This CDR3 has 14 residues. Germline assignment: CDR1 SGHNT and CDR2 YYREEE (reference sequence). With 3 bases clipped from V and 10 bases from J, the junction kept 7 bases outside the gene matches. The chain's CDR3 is CASSSRDRDRKLFF. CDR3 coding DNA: TGTGCCAGCAGCTCGCGGGACAGGGATAGAAAACTGTTTTTT.

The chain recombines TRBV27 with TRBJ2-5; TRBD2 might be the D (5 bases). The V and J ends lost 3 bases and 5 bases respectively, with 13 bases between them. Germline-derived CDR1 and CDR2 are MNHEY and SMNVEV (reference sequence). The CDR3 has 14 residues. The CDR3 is CASSFRGSRETQYF. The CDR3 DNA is TGTGCCAGCAGTTTTCGTGGGAGTCGGGAGACCCAGTACTTC.

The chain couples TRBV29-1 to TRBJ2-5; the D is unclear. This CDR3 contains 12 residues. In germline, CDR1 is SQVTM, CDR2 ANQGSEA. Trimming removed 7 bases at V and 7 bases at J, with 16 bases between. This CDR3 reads CSAKGHPGTQYF. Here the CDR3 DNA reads TGCAGCGCGAAAGGCCACCCGGGGACCCAGTACTTC.

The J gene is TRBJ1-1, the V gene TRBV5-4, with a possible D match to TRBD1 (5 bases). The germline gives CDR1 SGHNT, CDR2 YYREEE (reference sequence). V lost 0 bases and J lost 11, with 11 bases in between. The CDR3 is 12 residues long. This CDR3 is CASSLVGGSAFF. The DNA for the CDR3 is TGTGCCAGCAGCTTGGTTGGGGGGTCGGCTTTCTTT.

The CDR3 region is CASRTSGTDTQYF. The CDR3 DNA reads as TGTGCCAGCAGAACTAGCGGCACAGATACGCAGTATTTT. This chain connects TRBV6-5 to TRBJ2-3, with 7 positions matching TRBD2. The junction had 1 base not matched to a gene; V was cut back by 6 bases and J by 1 base. Germline V lookup: CDR1 MNHEY, CDR2 SVGAGI. The CDR3 runs 13 residues.

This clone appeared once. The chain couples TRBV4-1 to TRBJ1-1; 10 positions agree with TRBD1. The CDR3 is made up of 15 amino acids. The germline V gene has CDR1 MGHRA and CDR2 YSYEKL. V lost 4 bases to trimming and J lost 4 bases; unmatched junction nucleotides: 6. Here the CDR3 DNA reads TGCGCCAGCAGCCCACGACAGGGGGCGCCCACTGAAGCTTTCTTT. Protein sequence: CASSPRQGAPTEAFF.

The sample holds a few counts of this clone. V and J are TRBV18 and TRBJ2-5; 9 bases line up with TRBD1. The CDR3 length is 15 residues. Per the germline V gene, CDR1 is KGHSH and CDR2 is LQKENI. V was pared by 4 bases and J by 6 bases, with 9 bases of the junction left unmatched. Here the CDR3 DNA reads TGTGCCAGCTCACTTCCCGGGACAGGGAGGAAGACCCAGTACTTC. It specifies CASSLPGTGRKTQYF.